This TCR beta chain comes out of a study of T cell responses to AZD1222 COVID-19 vaccine. Study-level results: Along spike, vaccine-associated CD4 TCRs were found throughout, with dominance at 160-218 and 743-854. Clonal diversity was possibly underestimated, and the donors were mostly white British, with more females. The peak T cell response came first, and repertoires were sampled only after it.

The data were produced by immunoSEQ multiplex PCR, yet TCRdb's version contains in-frame clones alone and is incomplete. The table has some 190,000 clones, about 95% seen once. In the case of this clone: The antigen is not known.

The receptor comes from an adult who received the MenACWY meningococcal vaccine as a control. Specimen: peripheral blood, collected 28 days after the second dose of the MenACWY control vaccine.

The CDR3 bases are TGTGCCAGCAGCTCCCCCGGGATCTATAATTCACCCCTCCACTTT. This encodes CASSSPGIYNSPLHF. The chain couples TRBV7-8 to TRBJ1-6; D gene uncertain. CDR1 is SGHVS and CDR2 is FQNEAQ in the germline V gene. The CDR3 loop spans 15 amino acids. Trimming shortened V by 4 bases and J by 3 bases, and 10 bases separated the two germline ends.